This entry lists 13 T cell receptor beta chains sequenced from one sample in a study of T cells in lung cancer brain metastases. The assay was immunoSEQ multiplex PCR, and TCRdb's table has in-frame clones only and misses some. The table has several thousand clones, about nine tenths seen once. The sequenced sample consisted of tumor tissue from the primary lung tumor. The receptors come from a man aged 50 to 60 with non-small cell lung cancer.

This chain joins TRBV7-3 and TRBJ1-6, with 7 bases fitting TRBD1. The germline gives CDR1 SGHTA, CDR2 FQGTGA. The CDR3 length is 15 residues. The V segment lost 2 bases and the J segment 6 bases; nucleotides outside the gene matches: 4. The CDR3 DNA is TGTGCCAGCAGCTTAGGACAGGTTCCTAATTCACCCCTCCACTTT. It yields the protein CASSLGQVPNSPLHF.

The chain employs TRBV30 and TRBJ2-7; D remains unclear. Trimming shortened V by 0 bases and J by 2 bases, and 5 bases separated the two germline ends. CDR3 length: 12 amino acids. The germline CDR1 and CDR2 sequences are GTSNPN and SVGIG (reference sequence). CDR3 in amino acids: CAWSVNAYEQYF. CDR3 sequence (DNA): TGTGCCTGGAGTGTTAACGCCTACGAGCAGTACTTC.

The chain carries TRBV30 and TRBJ1-6; 10 bases align to TRBD1. This CDR3 is built from 13 residues. V was pared by 5 bases and J by 10 bases, with 5 bases of the junction left unmatched. The V gene's germline CDR1 is GTSNPN and CDR2 SVGIG (reference sequence). As DNA, the CDR3 is TGTGCCTGGGGGACAGGGGCACACTCACCCCTCCACTTT. This sequence encodes CAWGTGAHSPLHF.

The chain joins TRBV9 to TRBJ2-2, with unresolved D. Germline lookup yields CDR1 SGDLS and CDR2 YYNGEE. The CDR3 covers 16 residues. V lost 0 bases and J 2 bases, leaving 11 bases between the germline ends. This CDR3 reads CASSVDAGPNTGELFF. The CDR3 nucleotides are TGTGCCAGCAGCGTAGACGCAGGACCTAACACCGGGGAGCTGTTTTTT.

V gene TRBV6-1 combines with J gene TRBJ2-7; no clear D gene. The ends were cut back, 5 bases at V and 4 bases at J, with 3 bases in the middle. Per the germline V gene, CDR1 is MNHNS and CDR2 is SASEGT. The CDR3 spans 10 residues. The CDR3 loop reads CASSLYEQYF. DNA for the CDR3: TGTGCCAGCAGTCTGTACGAGCAGTACTTC.

This clone was observed once. The V call is TRBV2, the J call TRBJ2-3; TRBD2 aligns across 7 bases. Germline V CDR1 and CDR2: SNHLY, FYNNEI. This CDR3 has 15 amino acids. V was clipped by 4 bases and J by 0 bases; unmatched bases: 4. As DNA, the CDR3 is TGTGCCAGCAGTGTAAGGCGGGGGAGCACAGATACGCAGTATTTT. Residues: CASSVRRGSTDTQYF. Looking up the rest from reference TRBV2 and TRBJ2-3 gives the full variable domain: EPEVTQTPSHQVTQMGQEVILRCVPISNHLYFYWYRQILGQKVEFLVSFYNNEISEKSEIFDDQFSVERPDGSNFTLKIRSTKLEDSAMYFCASSVRRGSTDTQYFGPGTRLTVL.

A word on this clone: The same CDR3 arises from other DNA sequences in this sample as well. This chain connects TRBV7-3 to TRBJ1-1, with 8 nucleotides matching TRBD1. The CDR3 covers 14 residues. CDR1 and CDR2 (germline): SGHTA, FQGTGA. After removal of 5 bases from V and 1 base from J, the junction contained 3 bases not matched to a gene. The CDR3 spells CASSLRGPNTEAFF. For the CDR3, the DNA is TGTGCCAGCAGCCTCAGGGGGCCGAACACTGAAGCTTTCTTT.

The chain uses TRBV5-5 and TRBJ1-1, with a tentative D call TRBD1 (5 bases). The CDR3 has 14 amino acids. From germline, CDR1 is SGHKS and CDR2 YYEKEE (reference sequence). V lost 2 bases and J lost 0, with 8 bases in between. The CDR3 is CASSFGTMNTEAFF. In nucleotides, the CDR3 is TGTGCCAGCAGCTTCGGGACGATGAACACTGAAGCTTTCTTT.

The DNA for the CDR3 is TGTGCCAGCAGAGCGGAGGGGGATACGCAGTATTTT. Translated: CASRAEGDTQYF. This rearrangement joins TRBV2 to TRBJ2-3; D is possibly TRBD2 (6 bases). The V end was cut by 6 bases, the J end by 6 bases, with 10 bases between. The CDR3 covers 12 residues. The germline gives CDR1 SNHLY, CDR2 FYNNEI.

This clone came up once. The chain combines TRBV2 with TRBJ2-5; 12 bases are a match to TRBD2. Trimming took 8 bases from V and 2 from J; bases not matched to a gene: 9. Germline CDR1 is SNHLY and CDR2 is FYNNEI. There are 16 residues in the CDR3. In DNA, the CDR3 is TGTGCCAGCGAAGTGGTACTAGCGGGGGGTCAAGAGACCCAGTACTTC. Protein product: CASEVVLAGGQETQYF.

The V and J genes are TRBV29-1 and TRBJ1-2, with 7 nucleotides matching TRBD1. The CDR3 contains 12 residues. CDR1 and CDR2 from the germline V gene are SQVTM and ANQGSEA. Trimming took 8 bases from V and 2 from J; bases not matched to a gene: 5. CDR3 nucleotides: TGCAGCACAACGACAGGGAACTATGGCTACACCTTC. Translating it yields CSTTTGNYGYTF.

J is TRBJ1-2 and V is TRBV29-1; D unresolved. The V and J ends lost 3 bases and 8 bases respectively, with 13 bases between them. Germline assignment: CDR1 SQVTM and CDR2 ANQGSEA. There are 12 residues in the CDR3. This CDR3 is CSVDAGLVGYTF. In DNA, the CDR3 is TGCAGCGTTGACGCCGGGTTGGTCGGCTACACCTTC.

This clone came up a few times. Distinct nucleotide sequences in the sample also encode this CDR3. The gene calls are TRBV11-2 and TRBJ2-7; D is undetermined. V was trimmed by 2 bases and J by 2 bases, leaving 4 bases between them. Germline lookup yields CDR1 SGHAT and CDR2 FQNNGV. The CDR3 totals 12 residues. Here the CDR3 DNA reads TGTGCCAGCAGCTTAAAGGCCTACGAGCAGTACTTC. Residues: CASSLKAYEQYF. Based on the CDR3 plus reference TRBV11-2 and TRBJ2-7, the full variable domain is EAGVAQSPRYKIIEKRQSVAFWCNPISGHATLYWYQQILGQGPKLLIQFQNNGVVDDSQLPKDRFSAERLKGVDSTLKIQPAKLEDSAVYLCASSLKAYEQYFGPGTRLTVT.